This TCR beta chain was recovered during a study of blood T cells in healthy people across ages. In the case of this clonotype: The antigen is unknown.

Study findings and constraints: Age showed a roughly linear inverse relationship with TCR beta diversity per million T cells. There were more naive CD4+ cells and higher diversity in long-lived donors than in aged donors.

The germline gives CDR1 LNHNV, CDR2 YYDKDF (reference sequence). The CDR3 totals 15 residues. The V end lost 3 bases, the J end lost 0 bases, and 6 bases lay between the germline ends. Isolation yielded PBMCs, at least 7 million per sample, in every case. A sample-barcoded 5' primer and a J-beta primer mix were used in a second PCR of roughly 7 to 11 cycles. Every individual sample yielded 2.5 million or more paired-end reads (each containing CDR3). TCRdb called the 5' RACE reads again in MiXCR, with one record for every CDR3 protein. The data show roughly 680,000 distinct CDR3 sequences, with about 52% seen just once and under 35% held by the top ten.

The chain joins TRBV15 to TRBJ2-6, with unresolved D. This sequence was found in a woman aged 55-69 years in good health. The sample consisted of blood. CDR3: CATSRWASGANVLTF. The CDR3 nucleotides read TGTGCCACCAGCAGGTGGGCCTCTGGGGCCAACGTCCTGACTTTC. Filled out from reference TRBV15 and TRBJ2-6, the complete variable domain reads DAMVIQNPRYQVTQFGKPVTLSCSQTLNHNVMYWYQQKSSQAPKLLFHYYDKDFNNEADTPDNFQSRRPNTSFCFLDIRSPGLGDTAMYLCATSRWASGANVLTFGAGSRLTVL.